This passage covers 32 T cell receptor beta chains from one sample sequenced in a study of blood T cell repertoires in COVID-19. Here immunoSEQ multiplex PCR was the method, and the copy in TCRdb shows in-frame clones only, minus some. Counted here are about 400,000 clones, roughly 90% occurring once; the ten biggest clones make up 1.7%. Source material: PBMCs or T cells enriched from blood (not recorded which). Receptors were obtained from a woman younger than 45 who had recovered from COVID-19.

The chain is built from TRBV5-8 and TRBJ2-7, with 9 bases matching TRBD2. This CDR3 contains 15 residues. Germline CDR1 SGHTS, CDR2 YDEGEE. The trim removed 6 bases at V and 1 base at J, leaving 8 bases unmatched. This chain's CDR3 is CASTLSGGLSYEQYF. CDR3 coding DNA: TGTGCCAGCACCCTTAGCGGGGGCCTTTCCTACGAGCAGTACTTC.

The genes are TRBV19 and TRBJ2-7; 11 nucleotides match TRBD1. Trimming removed 4 bases from V and 5 bases from J; junction bases left unmatched: 4. Germline V CDR1 and CDR2: LNHDA, SQIVND (reference sequence). CDR3 length equals 14 residues. The CDR3 bases are TGTGCCAGTAGTAGGACAGGGGGCGCCGACGAGCAGTACTTC. It yields the protein CASSRTGGADEQYF.

There are many counts of this clone. CDR3 coding DNA: TGTGCCAGCAAATTCGGGGGAACCAACTATGGCTACACCTTC. Its translation: CASKFGGTNYGYTF. The chain has TRBV2 and TRBJ1-2, with TRBD1 as a possible D gene (5 bases). V lost 7 bases and J 2 bases, leaving 14 bases between the germline ends. Germline V gene lookup returns CDR1 SNHLY and CDR2 FYNNEI. The CDR3 length is 14 residues. The full variable domain, rest sourced from reference TRBV2 and TRBJ1-2, is EPEVTQTPSHQVTQMGQEVILRCVPISNHLYFYWYRQILGQKVEFLVSFYNNEISEKSEIFDDQFSVERPDGSNFTLKIRSTKLEDSAMYFCASKFGGTNYGYTFGSGTRLTVV.

The CDR3 region has the DNA TGTGCCAGCAGTGACCCGGGACAGGGGGACACTGAAGCTTTCTTT. This translates into CASSDPGQGDTEAFF. The chain carries TRBV2 and TRBJ1-1; TRBD1 aligns across 11 bases. This CDR3 comprises 15 residues. Losses at the gene ends were 3 bases for V and 3 bases for J; bases not matched to a gene: 3. Per germline, CDR1 SNHLY and CDR2 FYNNEI.

This chain uses TRBV9 with TRBJ2-5; 11 bases are shared with TRBD2. Germline V gene data show CDR1 as SGDLS and CDR2 as YYNGEE. The CDR3 loop spans 16 amino acids. After removal of 0 bases from V and 3 bases from J, the junction contained 4 bases not matched to a gene. The CDR3 DNA reads as TGTGCCAGCAGCGTAGTTAGCGGGGGGGAAAAAGAGACCCAGTACTTC. Translation gives CASSVVSGGEKETQYF.

This clone has just one count. The V gene is TRBV28, the J gene TRBJ1-1, with a tentative D call TRBD1 (6 bases). V shed 4 bases and J shed 4 bases, with 16 bases lying between them. Germline lookup yields CDR1 MDHEN and CDR2 SYDVKM. There are 15 residues in the CDR3. The chain's CDR3 is CASSSPPTGITEAFF. As DNA, the CDR3 is TGTGCCAGCAGTTCCCCACCTACAGGGATCACTGAAGCTTTCTTT.

The chain links TRBV3-1 (or the pseudogene TRBV3-2) to TRBJ2-7, with D unclear. The V gene lost 1 base and the J gene lost 4 bases, with 17 bases spanning the gap. Germline values: CDR1 LGHDT, CDR2 YNNKEL (reference sequence). The CDR3 runs to 16 residues. The CDR3 region has the DNA TGTGCCAGCAGCCAAGTTGGGCCCTCACCCAGTTACGAGCAGTACTTC. This translates into CASSQVGPSPSYEQYF.

The rearrangement joins TRBV4-3 to TRBJ2-2; 11 nucleotides align to TRBD1. V trimming: 1 base; J trimming: 4 bases; junction bases outside the gene matches: 8. The CDR3 runs to 18 residues. Germline CDR1 LGHNA, CDR2 YSLEER. CDR3 residues: CASSQVPSGTGGTGELFF. The CDR3 nucleotides are TGCGCCAGCAGCCAAGTACCATCCGGGACAGGGGGCACCGGGGAGCTGTTTTTT.

The chain carries TRBV10-1 and TRBJ1-1; possibly TRBD1 for D (6 bases). Between the trimmed V and J ends, which lost 5 bases and 13 bases, there was a span of 14 bases. Germline CDR1 WNHNN, CDR2 SYGVQD (reference sequence). This CDR3 is built from 11 residues. In nucleotides, the CDR3 is TGCGCCAGCAGTTCCGGGACACCGGATTTCTTT. As protein: CASSSGTPDFF.

The V gene is TRBV18, the J gene TRBJ2-5, with 10 bases identical to TRBD2. Germline trimming cut 3 bases from V and 4 bases from J; bases unmatched to any gene: 2. CDR3 size: 14 residues. Germline assignment: CDR1 KGHSH and CDR2 LQKENI. DNA for the CDR3: TGTGCCAGCTCACCTTCTAGCGGGGGAGAGACCCAGTACTTC. The encoded protein is CASSPSSGGETQYF.

In DNA form, the CDR3 reads TGTGCCAGCTCACCCCCATTGAGGGAGGTAGGCTCTGGAAACACCATATATTTT. Translation: CASSPPLREVGSGNTIYF. The chain is built from TRBV18 and TRBJ1-3; no clear D. CDR1 and CDR2 (germline): KGHSH, LQKENI. Trimming stripped 3 bases from V and 0 bases from J, with 18 bases between. The CDR3 runs to 18 residues.

V is TRBV5-1 and J is TRBJ1-1, with a weak D call TRBD1 (6 bases). The CDR3 sequence is 14 residues long. V was cut by 5 bases and J by 0 bases, with 11 bases left in between. CDR1 is SGHRS, CDR2 YFSETQ, per germline. The chain's CDR3 is CASSNRGMNTEAFF. CDR3 nucleotide sequence: TGCGCCAGCAGTAATAGGGGGATGAACACTGAAGCTTTCTTT. Together with reference TRBV5-1 and TRBJ1-1, the CDR3 gives the full variable domain: KAGVTQTPRYLIKTRGQQVTLSCSPISGHRSVSWYQQTPGQGLQFLFEYFSETQRNKGNFPGRFSGRQFSNSRSEMNVSTLELGDSALYLCASSNRGMNTEAFFGQGTRLTVV.

This chain uses TRBV19 with TRBJ2-2, with D possibly TRBD2 on 5 matching bases. Between the trimmed V and J ends, which lost 9 bases and 8 bases, there was a span of 13 bases. The CDR3 consists of 12 residues. The V gene's germline CDR1 is LNHDA and CDR2 SQIVND (reference sequence). CDR3: CASELVGGELFF. The CDR3 bases are TGTGCCAGCGAACTAGTTGGGGGGGAGCTGTTTTTT.

This clone occurred a few times. The genes are TRBV7-2 and TRBJ2-7; D is possibly TRBD2 (5 bases). Germline V gives CDR1 SGHTA, CDR2 FQGNSA. This CDR3 has 14 residues. V was cut by 5 bases and J by 4 bases, with 15 bases left in between. The DNA of the CDR3 is TGTGCCAGCAGCCGTGACCTGGGGAGTTACGAGCAGTACTTC. This gives the protein CASSRDLGSYEQYF.

This clone was seen only once. The chain carries TRBV21-1 and TRBJ1-1; TRBD1 is the table's D call and was not checked against the DNA. TRBV21-1 represents a pseudogene. The CDR3 is made up of 14 amino acids. Written as DNA, the CDR3 is TGTGCCAGCAGCAATAGGAACAGGGGCACTGAAGCTTTCTTT. Translated, it gives CASSNRNRGTEAFF.

The chain links TRBV7-3 to TRBJ2-2, with a tentative D call TRBD1 (6 bases). The V gene lost 3 bases and the J gene lost 7 bases, with 6 bases spanning the gap. Germline V gives CDR1 SGHTA, CDR2 FQGTGA. The CDR3 runs 12 residues. The CDR3 loop is CASSLDSGELFF. CDR3 sequence (DNA): TGTGCCAGCAGCTTGGACAGCGGGGAGCTGTTTTTT.

This chain connects TRBV19 to TRBJ2-5; 10 bases agree with TRBD1. CDR1 is LNHDA and CDR2 is SQIVND in the germline V gene (reference sequence). CDR3 size: 13 residues. Trimming at V came to 6 bases and at J to 3 bases, leaving 1 base not matched to a gene. This chain's CDR3 is CASRGQGKETQYF. DNA for the CDR3: TGTGCCAGTAGGGGACAGGGGAAAGAGACCCAGTACTTC.

This chain connects TRBV12-5 to TRBJ2-7; 10 bases are a match to TRBD1. CDR1 and CDR2 from the germline V gene are LGHNT and FRNRAP. V lost 5 bases to trimming and J lost 1 base; unmatched junction nucleotides: 2. CDR3 length equals 14 residues. For the CDR3, the DNA is TGTGCTAGTGGTCGACAGGGGGCTTCCTACGAGCAGTACTTC. This sequence encodes CASGRQGASYEQYF. Full variable domain (remainder filled in from reference TRBV12-5 and TRBJ2-7): DARVTQTPRHKVTEMGQEVTMRCQPILGHNTVFWYRQTMMQGLELLAYFRNRAPLDDSGMPKDRFSAEMPDATLATLKIQPSEPRDSAVYFCASGRQGASYEQYFGPGTRLTVT.

CDR3 amino acids: CASSYTTGGYGYTF. Here the CDR3 DNA reads TGTGCCAGCAGTTACACGACAGGGGGTTATGGCTACACCTTC. This chain uses TRBV6-5 with TRBJ1-2, with TRBD1 identical over 9 bases. The germline V gene encodes CDR1 MNHEY and CDR2 SVGAGI. The V and J ends lost 2 bases and 5 bases, in that order; junction bases with no gene match: 3. This CDR3 spans 14 amino acids.

This clone was observed a single time. The rearrangement joins TRBV12-5 to TRBJ2-1; 8 bases agree with TRBD1. V was pared by 5 bases and J by 6 bases, with 9 bases of the junction left unmatched. Looked up from germline, CDR1 is LGHNT and CDR2 is FRNRAP. There are 15 residues in the CDR3. CDR3: CASGPGQGRFNEQFF. The CDR3 DNA is TGTGCTAGTGGTCCTGGACAGGGCAGGTTCAATGAGCAGTTCTTC.

This sequence joins TRBV2 and TRBJ1-2, with D possibly being TRBD1 (6 bases). Germline loops: CDR1 SNHLY, CDR2 FYNNEI. V was pared by 6 bases and J by 2 bases, with 10 bases between. The length of the CDR3 is 13 residues. The CDR3 coding sequence is TGTGCCAGCAGCTGGGACACCAACTATGGCTACACCTTC. Residues: CASSWDTNYGYTF.

This rearrangement joins TRBV7-9 to TRBJ1-4; 7 bases match TRBD1. V dropped 5 bases and J dropped 5; count of bases not matched to a gene: 17. Germline assignment: CDR1 SEHNR and CDR2 FQNEAQ (reference sequence). CDR3 length: 18 residues. CDR3 nucleotides: TGTGCCAGCAGCCCACCTGGACAGGCCTTTGGAGGGAATGAAAAACTGTTTTTT. Translation gives CASSPPGQAFGGNEKLFF.

The chain has TRBV5-6 and TRBJ2-7; 10 bases fit TRBD2. This CDR3 is 14 amino acids long. V gave up 5 bases and J gave up 0 bases; unmatched junction bases: 2. The germline V gene encodes CDR1 SGHDT and CDR2 YYEEEE. CDR3 sequence: CASSTSGASYEQYF. As DNA, the CDR3 is TGTGCCAGCAGTACTAGCGGGGCCTCCTACGAGCAGTACTTC.

This chain uses TRBV7-9 with TRBJ1-1; no clear D gene. Germline values: CDR1 SEHNR, CDR2 FQNEAQ (reference sequence). The CDR3 totals 12 residues. V lost 6 bases, J lost 7 bases, and 12 bases lay in between. The CDR3: CASRVGSGEAFF. For the CDR3, the DNA is TGTGCCAGCAGAGTGGGTTCGGGTGAAGCTTTCTTT.

The sample holds one count of this clone. The CDR3, as DNA: TGCGCCAGCTTGGATAGGGGGCGTACCGGGGAGCTGTTTTTT. Its translation: CASLDRGRTGELFF. This chain uses TRBV5-1 with TRBJ2-2; 7 bases match TRBD1. The germline V gene has CDR1 SGHRS and CDR2 YFSETQ. After removal of 7 bases from V and 5 bases from J, the junction contained 8 bases not matched to a gene. The length of the CDR3 is 14 residues.

The chain couples TRBV5-1 to TRBJ2-1, with D possibly TRBD1 on 5 matching bases. Trimming pared 4 bases from V and 2 bases from J, leaving 10 bases between. This CDR3 contains 14 residues. Germline V CDR1 and CDR2: SGHRS, YFSETQ. DNA of the CDR3: TGCGCCAGCAGCCGTGCAGGGACCTACAATGAGCAGTTCTTC. Residues: CASSRAGTYNEQFF. Drawing the rest from reference TRBV5-1 and TRBJ2-1, the complete variable domain is KAGVTQTPRYLIKTRGQQVTLSCSPISGHRSVSWYQQTPGQGLQFLFEYFSETQRNKGNFPGRFSGRQFSNSRSEMNVSTLELGDSALYLCASSRAGTYNEQFFGPGTRLTVL.

This CDR3 reads CASSFASAGGYEQYF. The CDR3 DNA reads TGTGCCAGCAGCTTCGCGTCGGCAGGAGGCTACGAGCAGTACTTC. This sequence joins TRBV5-6 and TRBJ2-7, with D possibly being TRBD2 (5 bases). V lost 2 bases and J 3 bases, leaving 15 bases between the germline ends. The CDR3 contains 15 residues. CDR1 and CDR2 (germline): SGHDT, YYEEEE.

The V gene is TRBV5-1, the J gene TRBJ2-6; TRBD1 is a possible D gene (7 bases). The germline V gene has CDR1 SGHRS and CDR2 YFSETQ. V was clipped by 0 bases and J by 4 bases, with 11 bases between them. The CDR3 runs 16 residues. CDR3 protein: CASSLETGRGANVLTF. The DNA of the CDR3 is TGCGCCAGCAGCTTGGAGACAGGGAGGGGGGCCAACGTCCTGACTTTC.

The chain recombines TRBV12-3 or TRBV12-4 with TRBJ1-1, with D unclear. The CDR3 spans 13 residues. V was clipped by 3 bases and J by 3 bases, with 8 bases between them. CDR3 sequence reads: CASSFRRDTEAFF. The CDR3 nucleotides are TGTGCCAGCAGTTTTAGGCGGGACACTGAAGCTTTCTTT.

The rearrangement joins TRBV3-1 (or the pseudogene TRBV3-2) to TRBJ2-1; 8 nucleotides align to TRBD1. V lost 4 bases, J lost 8 bases, and 16 bases stayed unmatched. The CDR3 contains 17 residues. Germline CDR1 is LGHDT and CDR2 is YNNKEL (reference sequence). This CDR3 is CASSPEDGTGFHDEQFF. Written as DNA, the CDR3 is TGTGCCAGCAGCCCCGAAGACGGGACAGGCTTCCACGATGAGCAGTTCTTC.

The rearrangement links TRBV15 to TRBJ1-5; D possibly corresponds to TRBD1 (6 bases). Germline V gene lookup returns CDR1 LNHNV and CDR2 YYDKDF (reference sequence). Trimming stripped 1 base from V and 1 base from J, with 14 bases between. The CDR3 sequence is 17 residues long. The CDR3 nucleotides are TGTGCCACCAGCAGAGCGGTGGGGGCGGCGAGCAATCAGCCCCAGCATTTT. Its protein is CATSRAVGAASNQPQHF.

The chain uses TRBV15 and TRBJ1-5; D unresolved. Per the germline V gene, CDR1 is LNHNV and CDR2 is YYDKDF (reference sequence). The CDR3 has 14 residues. With 1 base removed from V and 3 bases from J, the gap between germline ends came to 7 bases. In DNA, the CDR3 is TGTGCCACCAGCAGAGGAGGAGCCAATCAGCCCCAGCATTTT. Protein product: CATSRGGANQPQHF.